This TCR beta chain came from a study of shared clonotypes between healthy human individuals. Clones were sequenced by immunoSEQ multiplex PCR, and TCRdb holds only the in-frame ones, with some missing. Of around 600,000 clones listed, 95% to 98% are singletons. Naivety among CD8 cells was defined by CD45RO negativity and positive CCR7 selection, thereby excluding terminally differentiated effector memory CD45RA+ cells. Healthy and HIV-negative, the adult donors had no recent acute infections or vaccinations. V lost 5 bases to trimming and J lost 7 bases, with 12 bases between them. Germline V gene data show CDR1 as SGHVS and CDR2 as FNYEAQ. The CDR3 length is 13 residues.

The V gene is TRBV7-6, the J gene TRBJ1-5, with D possibly matching TRBD1 (6 bases). The sequencing sample was made of naive CD8+ T cells sorted from blood. This TCR was sampled from a man under 40 in good health. The DNA for the CDR3 is TGTGCCAGCAGCCGGACAGCTAACCAGCCCCAGCATTTT. Protein sequence: CASSRTANQPQHF. Using reference TRBV7-6 and TRBJ1-5 for the parts outside the CDR3, the full variable domain is GAGVSQSPRYKVTKRGQDVALRCDPISGHVSLYWYRQALGQGPEFLTYFNYEAQQDKSGLPNDRFSAERPEGSISTLTIQRTEQRDSAMYRCASSRTANQPQHFGDGTRLSIL.